These 2 T cell receptor beta chains came from one sample sequenced in a study of blood T cell repertoires in COVID-19. Method: immunoSEQ multiplex PCR; TCRdb's copy keeps in-frame clones and lacks some. Of roughly 60,000 clones detected, 72% appear once; the ten largest clones hold 4% to 5%. The sample comprised peripheral blood. The receptors come from a woman in her 70s with COVID-19, enrolled during active disease.

V is TRBV7-9 and J is TRBJ1-5, with a weak D call TRBD1 (5 bases). Germline CDR1 reads SEHNR; CDR2 reads FQNEAQ (reference sequence). Between the trimmed V and J ends, which lost 5 bases and 2 bases, there was a span of 16 bases. The CDR3 has 16 residues. The CDR3 DNA follows: TGTGCCAGCAGCCCCTCGGGGGTGCTTGGCAATCAGCCCCAGCATTTT. Its protein is CASSPSGVLGNQPQHF.

This rearrangement joins TRBV12-3 or TRBV12-4 to TRBJ1-1, with a tentative D call TRBD1 (5 bases). The CDR3 sequence is 12 residues long. Between the trimmed V and J ends, which lost 5 bases and 11 bases, there was a span of 15 bases. The CDR3 DNA follows: TGTGCCAGCAGTCCCCTTTTGGGGCCGGCTTTCTTT. This translates into CASSPLLGPAFF.